The 3 T cell receptor beta chains reported below all come from one sample, sequenced in a study of OX40 agonist ivuxolimab in advanced cancers. This table comes from immunoSEQ multiplex PCR, and its TCRdb copy is limited to in-frame clones, with some not included. The table shows under 95,000 clones, with more than 75% occurring only once. Specimen: CD4+ or CD8+ T cells sorted from blood, collected in a trial of the OX40 agonist ivuxolimab. These receptors originate from an adult with an advanced solid tumor such as melanoma, head and neck, liver or kidney cancer.

The chain is built from TRBV13 and TRBJ2-5, with TRBD1 as a possible D gene (6 bases). CDR3 length equals 15 residues. Germline V CDR1 and CDR2: PRHDT, FYEKMQ (reference sequence). The V gene lost 2 bases and the J gene lost 7 bases, with 17 bases spanning the gap. The CDR3: CASSLSVGPTGTQYF. CDR3 nucleotide sequence: TGTGCCAGCAGCTTATCGGTGGGGCCGACAGGGACCCAGTACTTC.

The chain joins TRBV6-1 to TRBJ2-5, with 14 bases aligning to TRBD2. The J call may be in error: the DNA end matches TRBJ2-7 better. The CDR3 extends over 15 amino acids. Germline CDR1 reads MNHNS; CDR2 reads SASEGT. The CDR3 protein is CASSGLAGGLSEQYF. Here the CDR3 DNA reads TGTGCCAGCAGCGGACTAGCGGGAGGCCTCAGCGAGCAGTACTTC.

The rearrangement joins TRBV5-4 to TRBJ1-6; no reliable D call. The V gene lost 4 bases and the J gene lost 9 bases, with 17 bases spanning the gap. The CDR3 covers 15 residues. CDR1 is SGHNT and CDR2 is YYREEE in the germline V gene (reference sequence). The chain's CDR3 is CASSHDRVYGSPLHF. The CDR3 nucleotides read TGTGCCAGCAGCCACGACCGGGTGTACGGTTCACCCCTCCACTTT.